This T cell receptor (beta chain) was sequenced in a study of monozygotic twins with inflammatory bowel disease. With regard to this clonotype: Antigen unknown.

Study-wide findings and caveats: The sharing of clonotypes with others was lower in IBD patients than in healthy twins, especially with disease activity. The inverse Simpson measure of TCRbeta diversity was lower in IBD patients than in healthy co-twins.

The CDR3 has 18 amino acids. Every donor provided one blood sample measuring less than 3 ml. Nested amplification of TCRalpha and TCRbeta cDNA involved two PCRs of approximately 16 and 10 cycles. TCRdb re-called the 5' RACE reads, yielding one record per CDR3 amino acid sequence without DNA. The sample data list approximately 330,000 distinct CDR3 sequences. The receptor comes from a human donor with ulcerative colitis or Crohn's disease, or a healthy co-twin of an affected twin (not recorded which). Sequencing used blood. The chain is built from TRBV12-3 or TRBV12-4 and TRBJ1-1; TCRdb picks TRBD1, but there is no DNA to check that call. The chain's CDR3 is CASSLVGWQPVLNTEAFF.